This T cell receptor beta chain was retrieved from a study of blood T cells in healthy people across ages. Study observations and caveats: A greater number of naive CD4+ cells and higher diversity distinguished long-lived donors from aged donors. It was not known whether donors were CMV positive (a possible confounder of expanded clonotype changes).

A few counts support this clonotype. As yet, its antigen is unknown. Together with a sample-barcoded 5' primer, a J-beta primer mix was included in a second PCR lasting about 7 to 11 cycles. A template-switch adaptor with 12 random nucleotides tagged each cDNA molecule. TCRdb re-called the 5' RACE reads with MiXCR, one entry per CDR3 protein. The data hold about 1.4 million distinct CDR3 sequences, with roughly 59% observed a single time. Germline assignment: CDR1 MNHEY and CDR2 SMNVEV (reference sequence). V lost 6 bases to trimming and J lost 5 bases; unmatched junction nucleotides: 17. This CDR3 has 17 residues.

The clonotype was recovered from a man aged 18 to 29 in good health. The chain uses TRBV27 and TRBJ2-3; 7 bases fit TRBD2. Material: blood. CDR3 loop: CASSLTSLAAGRDTQYF. The CDR3 DNA reads as TGTGCCAGCAGCCTGACCTCTCTAGCGGCCGGCCGAGATACGCAGTATTTT.